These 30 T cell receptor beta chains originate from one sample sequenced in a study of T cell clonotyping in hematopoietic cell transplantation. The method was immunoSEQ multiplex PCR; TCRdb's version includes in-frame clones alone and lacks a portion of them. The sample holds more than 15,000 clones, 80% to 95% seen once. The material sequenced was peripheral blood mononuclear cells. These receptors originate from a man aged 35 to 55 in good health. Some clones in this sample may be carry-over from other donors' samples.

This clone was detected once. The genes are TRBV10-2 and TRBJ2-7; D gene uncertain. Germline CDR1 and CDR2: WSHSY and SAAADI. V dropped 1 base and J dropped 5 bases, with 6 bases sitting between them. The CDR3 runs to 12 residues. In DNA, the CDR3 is TGCGCCAGCAGTGAGTTTGTGGACGAGCAGTACTTC. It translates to CASSEFVDEQYF.

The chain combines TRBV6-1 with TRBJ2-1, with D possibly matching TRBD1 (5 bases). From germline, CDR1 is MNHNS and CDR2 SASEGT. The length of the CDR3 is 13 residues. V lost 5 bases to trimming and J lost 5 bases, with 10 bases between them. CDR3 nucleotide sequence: TGTGCCAGCAGTAGAGACAGAGACAATGAGCAGTTCTTC. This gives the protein CASSRDRDNEQFF.

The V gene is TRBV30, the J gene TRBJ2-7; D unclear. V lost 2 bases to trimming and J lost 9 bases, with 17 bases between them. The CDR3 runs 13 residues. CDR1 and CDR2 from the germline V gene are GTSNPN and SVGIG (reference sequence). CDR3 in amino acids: CAWSKLGPFGQYF. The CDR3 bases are TGTGCCTGGAGTAAACTGGGCCCTTTCGGGCAGTACTTC.

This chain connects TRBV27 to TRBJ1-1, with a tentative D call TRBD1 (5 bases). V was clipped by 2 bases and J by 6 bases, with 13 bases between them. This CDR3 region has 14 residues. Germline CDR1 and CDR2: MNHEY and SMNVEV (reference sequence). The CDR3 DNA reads TGTGCCAGCAGTTTAAGGGGTGAGGTCCCTGAAGCTTTCTTT. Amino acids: CASSLRGEVPEAFF.

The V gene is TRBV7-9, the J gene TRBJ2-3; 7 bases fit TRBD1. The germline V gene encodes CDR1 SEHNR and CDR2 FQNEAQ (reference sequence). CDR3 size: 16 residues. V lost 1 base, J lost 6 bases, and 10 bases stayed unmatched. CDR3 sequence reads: CASSLGAGGSSDTQYF. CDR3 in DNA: TGTGCCAGCAGCTTAGGGGCAGGGGGATCCTCGGATACGCAGTATTTT.

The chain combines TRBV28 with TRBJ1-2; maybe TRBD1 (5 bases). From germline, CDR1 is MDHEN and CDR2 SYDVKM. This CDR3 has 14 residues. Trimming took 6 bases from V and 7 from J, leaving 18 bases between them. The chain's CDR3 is CASREVGGLGGYTF. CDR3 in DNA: TGTGCCAGCAGGGAGGTGGGGGGACTTGGTGGCTACACCTTC.

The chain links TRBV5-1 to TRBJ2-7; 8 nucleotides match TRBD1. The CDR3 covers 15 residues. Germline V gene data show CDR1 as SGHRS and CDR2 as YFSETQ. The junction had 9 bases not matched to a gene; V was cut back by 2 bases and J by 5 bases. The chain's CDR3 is CASSFSGQGYDEQYF. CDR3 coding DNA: TGCGCCAGCAGCTTTAGCGGACAGGGCTATGACGAGCAGTACTTC.

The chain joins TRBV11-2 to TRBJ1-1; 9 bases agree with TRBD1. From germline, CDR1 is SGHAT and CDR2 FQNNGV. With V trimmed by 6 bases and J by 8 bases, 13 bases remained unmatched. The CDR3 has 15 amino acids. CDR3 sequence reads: CASSYTRDRVAEAFF. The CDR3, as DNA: TGTGCCAGCAGTTATACTCGGGACAGGGTTGCCGAAGCTTTCTTT.

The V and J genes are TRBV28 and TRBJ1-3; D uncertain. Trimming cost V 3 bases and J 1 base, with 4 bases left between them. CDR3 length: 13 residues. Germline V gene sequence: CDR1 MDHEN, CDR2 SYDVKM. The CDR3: CASSFQSGNTIYF. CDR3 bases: TGTGCCAGCAGTTTTCAGTCTGGAAACACCATATATTTT.

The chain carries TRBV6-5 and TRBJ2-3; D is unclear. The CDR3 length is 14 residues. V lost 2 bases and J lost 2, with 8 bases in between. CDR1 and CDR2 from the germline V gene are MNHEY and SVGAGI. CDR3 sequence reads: CASSYHSPTDTQYF. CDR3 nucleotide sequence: TGTGCCAGCAGTTACCACAGTCCCACAGATACGCAGTATTTT.

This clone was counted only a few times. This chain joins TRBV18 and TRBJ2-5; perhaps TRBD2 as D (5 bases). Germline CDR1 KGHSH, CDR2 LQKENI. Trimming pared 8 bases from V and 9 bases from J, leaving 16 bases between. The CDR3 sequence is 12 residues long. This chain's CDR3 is CASHGDSVAQYF. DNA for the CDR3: TGTGCCAGCCACGGGGATTCGGTGGCCCAGTACTTC.

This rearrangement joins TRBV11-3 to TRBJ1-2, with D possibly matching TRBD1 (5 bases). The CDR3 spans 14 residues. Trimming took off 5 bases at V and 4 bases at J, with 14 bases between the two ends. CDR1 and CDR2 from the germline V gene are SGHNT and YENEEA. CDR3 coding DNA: TGTGCCAGCAGCCCCCTTGGGGGTATCTATGGCTACACCTTC. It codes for CASSPLGGIYGYTF.

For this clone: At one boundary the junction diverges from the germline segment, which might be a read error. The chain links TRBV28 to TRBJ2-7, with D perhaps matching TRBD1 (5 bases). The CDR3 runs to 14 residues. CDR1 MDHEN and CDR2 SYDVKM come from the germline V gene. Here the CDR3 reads CASSLGRLSHEQYF. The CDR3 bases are TGTGCCAGCAGTTTGGGGCGTCTCTCCCACGAGCAGTACTTC.

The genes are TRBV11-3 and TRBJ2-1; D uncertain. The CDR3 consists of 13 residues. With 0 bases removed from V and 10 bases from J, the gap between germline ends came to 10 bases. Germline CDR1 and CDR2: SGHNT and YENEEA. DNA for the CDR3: TGTGCCAGCAGCTTAGATAATAAGGACGAGCAGTTCTTC. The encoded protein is CASSLDNKDEQFF.

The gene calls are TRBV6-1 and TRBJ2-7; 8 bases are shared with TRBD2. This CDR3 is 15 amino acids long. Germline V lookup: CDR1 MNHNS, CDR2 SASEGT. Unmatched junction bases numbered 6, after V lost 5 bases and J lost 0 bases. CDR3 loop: CASSRSGLVSYEQYF. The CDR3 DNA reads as TGTGCCAGCAGTAGATCGGGACTAGTCTCCTACGAGCAGTACTTC.

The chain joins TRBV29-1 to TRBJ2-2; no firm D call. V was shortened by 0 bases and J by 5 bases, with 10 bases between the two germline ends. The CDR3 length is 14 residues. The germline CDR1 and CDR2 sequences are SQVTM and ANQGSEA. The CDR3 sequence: CSVEEGYRTGELFF. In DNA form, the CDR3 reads TGCAGCGTTGAAGAGGGCTACCGAACCGGGGAGCTGTTTTTT.

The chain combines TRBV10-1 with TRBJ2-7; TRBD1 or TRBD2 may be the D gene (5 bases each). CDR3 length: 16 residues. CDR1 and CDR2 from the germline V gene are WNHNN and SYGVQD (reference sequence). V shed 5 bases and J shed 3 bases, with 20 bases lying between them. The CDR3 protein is CASSKGPLKGRYEQYF. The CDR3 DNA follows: TGCGCCAGCAGTAAGGGCCCTTTGAAGGGACGCTACGAGCAGTACTTC.

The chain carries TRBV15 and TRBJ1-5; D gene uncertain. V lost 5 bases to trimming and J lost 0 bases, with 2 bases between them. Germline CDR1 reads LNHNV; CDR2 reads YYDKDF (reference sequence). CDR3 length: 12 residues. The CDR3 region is CATSDSNQPQHF. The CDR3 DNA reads TGTGCCACCAGCGATAGCAATCAGCCCCAGCATTTT.

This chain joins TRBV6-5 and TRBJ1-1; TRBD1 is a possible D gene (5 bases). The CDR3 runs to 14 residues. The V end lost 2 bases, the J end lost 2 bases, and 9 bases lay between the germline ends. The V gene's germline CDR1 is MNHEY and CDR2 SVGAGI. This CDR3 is CASSYGQGNTEAFF. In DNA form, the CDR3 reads TGTGCCAGCAGTTACGGGCAGGGAAACACTGAAGCTTTCTTT.

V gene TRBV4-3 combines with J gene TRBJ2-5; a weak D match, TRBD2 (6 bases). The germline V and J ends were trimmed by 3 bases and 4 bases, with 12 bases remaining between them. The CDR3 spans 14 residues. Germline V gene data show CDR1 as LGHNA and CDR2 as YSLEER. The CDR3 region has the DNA TGCGCCAGCAGCCAGAGTGGGGGGAGAGAGACCCAGTACTTC. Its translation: CASSQSGGRETQYF.

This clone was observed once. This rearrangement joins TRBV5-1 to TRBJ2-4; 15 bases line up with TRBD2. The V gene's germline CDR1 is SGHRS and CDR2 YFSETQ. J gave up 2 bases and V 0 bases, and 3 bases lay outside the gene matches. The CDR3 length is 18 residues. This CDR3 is CASSLDGTSGRTKNIQYF. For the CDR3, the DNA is TGCGCCAGCAGCTTGGACGGGACTAGCGGGAGGACCAAAAACATTCAGTACTTC.

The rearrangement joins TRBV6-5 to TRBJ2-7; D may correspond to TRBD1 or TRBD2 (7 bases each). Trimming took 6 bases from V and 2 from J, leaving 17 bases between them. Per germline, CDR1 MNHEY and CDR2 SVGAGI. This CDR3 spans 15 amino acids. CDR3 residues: CASRGGQGGTYEQYF. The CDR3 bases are TGTGCCAGCAGGGGCGGGCAGGGGGGGACCTACGAGCAGTACTTC.

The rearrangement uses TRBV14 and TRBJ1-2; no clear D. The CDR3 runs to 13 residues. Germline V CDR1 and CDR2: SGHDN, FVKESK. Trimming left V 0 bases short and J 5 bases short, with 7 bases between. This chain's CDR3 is CASSQETTYGYTF. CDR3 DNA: TGTGCCAGCAGCCAAGAGACTACTTATGGCTACACCTTC.

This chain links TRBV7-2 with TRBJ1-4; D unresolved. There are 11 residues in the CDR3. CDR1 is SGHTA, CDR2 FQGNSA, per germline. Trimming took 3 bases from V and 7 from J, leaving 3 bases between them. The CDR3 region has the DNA TGTGCCAGCAGCTTCAGTGAAAAACTGTTTTTT. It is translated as CASSFSEKLFF.

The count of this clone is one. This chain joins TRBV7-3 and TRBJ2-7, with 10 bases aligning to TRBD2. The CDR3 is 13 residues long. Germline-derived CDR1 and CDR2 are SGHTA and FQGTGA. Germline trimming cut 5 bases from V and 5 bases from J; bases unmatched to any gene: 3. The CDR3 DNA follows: TGTGCCAGCAGCCTACTAGCGGGGAACGAGCAGTACTTC. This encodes CASSLLAGNEQYF.

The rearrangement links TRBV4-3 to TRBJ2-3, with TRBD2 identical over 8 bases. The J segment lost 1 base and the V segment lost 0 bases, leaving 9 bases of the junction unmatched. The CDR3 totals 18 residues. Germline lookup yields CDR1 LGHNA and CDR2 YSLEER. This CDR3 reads CASSQDNGGDWGTDTQYF. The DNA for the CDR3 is TGCGCCAGCAGCCAAGATAACGGGGGGGATTGGGGCACAGATACGCAGTATTTT.

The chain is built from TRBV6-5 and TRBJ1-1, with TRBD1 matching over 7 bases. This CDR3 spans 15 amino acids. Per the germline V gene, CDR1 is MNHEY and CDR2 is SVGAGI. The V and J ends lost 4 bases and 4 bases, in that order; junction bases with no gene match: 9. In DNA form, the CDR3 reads TGTGCCAGCAGTTTCAACAGGGGTGGGGGCACTGAAGCTTTCTTT. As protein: CASSFNRGGGTEAFF.

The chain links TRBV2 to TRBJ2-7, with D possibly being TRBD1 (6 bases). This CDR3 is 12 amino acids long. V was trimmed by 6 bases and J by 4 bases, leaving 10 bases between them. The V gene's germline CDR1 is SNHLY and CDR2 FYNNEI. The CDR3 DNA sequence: TGTGCCAGCAGAGGGACACTATACGAGCAGTACTTC. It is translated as CASRGTLYEQYF.

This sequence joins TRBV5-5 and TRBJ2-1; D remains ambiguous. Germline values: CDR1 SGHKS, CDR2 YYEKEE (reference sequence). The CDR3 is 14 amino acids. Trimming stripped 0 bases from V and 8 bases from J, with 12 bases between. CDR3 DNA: TGTGCCAGCAGCTTGGTACTAAAATCCGATGAGCAGTTCTTC. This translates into CASSLVLKSDEQFF.

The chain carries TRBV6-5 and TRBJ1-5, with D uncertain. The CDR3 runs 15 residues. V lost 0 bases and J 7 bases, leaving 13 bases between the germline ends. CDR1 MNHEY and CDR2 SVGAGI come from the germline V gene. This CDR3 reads CASSYSKGFIQPQHF. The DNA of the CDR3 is TGTGCCAGCAGTTACTCGAAAGGGTTCATCCAGCCCCAGCATTTT.